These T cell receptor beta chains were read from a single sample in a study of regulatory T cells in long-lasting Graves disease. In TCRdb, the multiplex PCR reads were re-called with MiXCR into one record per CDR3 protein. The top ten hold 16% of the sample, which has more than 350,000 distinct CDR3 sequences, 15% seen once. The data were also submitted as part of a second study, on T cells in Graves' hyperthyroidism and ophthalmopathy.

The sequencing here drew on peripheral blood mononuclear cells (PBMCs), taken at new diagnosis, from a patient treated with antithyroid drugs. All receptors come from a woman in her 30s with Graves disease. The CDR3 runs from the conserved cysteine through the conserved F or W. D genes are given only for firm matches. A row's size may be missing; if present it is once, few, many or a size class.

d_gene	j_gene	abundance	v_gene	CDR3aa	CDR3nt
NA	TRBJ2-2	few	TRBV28	CASKEDRSFTGELFF	TGTGCCAGCAAAGAAGACAGGTCTTTCACCGGGGAGCTGTTTTTT
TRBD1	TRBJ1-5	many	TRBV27	CASSFTGDQPQHF	TGTGCCAGCAGTTTTACAGGGGATCAGCCCCAGCATTTT
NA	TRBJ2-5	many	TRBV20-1	CSAKTIGGQGETQYF	TGCAGTGCTAAAACGATCGGGGGGCAGGGAGAGACCCAGTACTTC
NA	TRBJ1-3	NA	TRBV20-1	CSALTPSGNTIYF	TGCAGTGCTTTGACCCCCTCTGGAAACACCATATATTTT
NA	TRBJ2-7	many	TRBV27	CASSPQRSGNEQYF	TGTGCCAGCAGTCCTCAAAGGTCGGGAAACGAGCAGTACTTC
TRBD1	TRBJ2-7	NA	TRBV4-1	CASSQGDRDSYEQYF	TGCGCCAGCAGCCAGGGGGACAGGGACAGTTACGAGCAGTACTTC
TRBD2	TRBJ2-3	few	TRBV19	CASSPRYPAGVVDTQYF	TGTGCCAGTAGTCCCCGATATCCAGCGGGAGTGGTAGATACGCAGTATTTT
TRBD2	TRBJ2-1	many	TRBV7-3	CASSFRTSGKYNEQFF	TGTGCCAGCAGCTTTCGGACTAGCGGGAAATACAATGAGCAGTTCTTC
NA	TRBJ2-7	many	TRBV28	CASSPVEEQYF	TGTGCCAGCAGCCCCGTTGAAGAGCAGTACTTC
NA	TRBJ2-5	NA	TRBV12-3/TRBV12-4	CASSRYRDQETQYF	TGTGCCAGCAGTCGGTACAGGGATCAAGAGACCCAGTACTTC
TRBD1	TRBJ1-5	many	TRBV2	CASRNPWTGGPQPQHF	TGTGCCAGCAGGAATCCCTGGACAGGGGGACCACAGCCCCAGCATTTT
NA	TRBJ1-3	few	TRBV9	CASSVVGSGNTIYF	TGTGCCAGCAGCGTAGTGGGTTCTGGAAACACCATATATTTT
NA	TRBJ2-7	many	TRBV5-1	CASSLGDIRDTNYEQYF	TGCGCCAGCAGCTTGGGGGATATCCGGGACACGAACTACGAGCAGTACTTC
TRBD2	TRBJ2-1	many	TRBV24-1	CATSDTSGRTYNEQFF	TGTGCCACCAGTGACACTAGCGGGAGAACCTACAATGAGCAGTTCTTC
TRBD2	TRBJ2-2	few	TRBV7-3	CASSLKRKLAGVNSTGELFF	TGTGCCAGCAGCTTAAAGCGAAAACTAGCGGGAGTCAATAGCACCGGGGAGCTGTTTTTT
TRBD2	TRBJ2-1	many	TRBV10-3	CAIGTSGNEQFF	TGTGCCATCGGGACTAGCGGCAATGAGCAGTTCTTC
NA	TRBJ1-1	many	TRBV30	CAWMGTEAFF	TGTGCCTGGATGGGAACTGAAGCTTTCTTT
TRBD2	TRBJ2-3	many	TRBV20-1	CSARERDYNTDTQYF	TGCAGTGCTAGAGAGCGGGACTACAACACAGATACGCAGTATTTT
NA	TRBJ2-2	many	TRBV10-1	CASSVSAGTGELFF	TGCGCCAGCAGTGTATCGGCCGGCACCGGGGAGCTGTTTTTT